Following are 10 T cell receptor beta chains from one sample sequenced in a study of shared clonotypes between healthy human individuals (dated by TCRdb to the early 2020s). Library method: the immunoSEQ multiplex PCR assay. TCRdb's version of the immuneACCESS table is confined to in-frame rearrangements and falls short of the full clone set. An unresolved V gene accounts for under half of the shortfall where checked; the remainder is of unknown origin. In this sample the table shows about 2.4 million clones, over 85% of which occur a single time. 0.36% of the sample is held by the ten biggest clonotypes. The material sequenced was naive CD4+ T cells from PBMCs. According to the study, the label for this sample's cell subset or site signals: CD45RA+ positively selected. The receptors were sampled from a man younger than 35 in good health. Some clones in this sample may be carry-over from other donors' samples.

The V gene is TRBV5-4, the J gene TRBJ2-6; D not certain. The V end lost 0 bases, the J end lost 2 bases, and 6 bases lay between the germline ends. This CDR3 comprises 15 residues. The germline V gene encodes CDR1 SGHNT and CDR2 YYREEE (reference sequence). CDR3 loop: CASSLEAAGANVLTF. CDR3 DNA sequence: TGTGCCAGCAGCTTGGAGGCAGCTGGGGCCAACGTCCTGACTTTC.

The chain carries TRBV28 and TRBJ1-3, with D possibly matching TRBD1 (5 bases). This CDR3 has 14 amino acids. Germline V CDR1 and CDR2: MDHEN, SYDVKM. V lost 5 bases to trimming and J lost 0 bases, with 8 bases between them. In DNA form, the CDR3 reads TGTGCCAGCAGTCGACAGAGCTCTGGAAACACCATATATTTT. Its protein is CASSRQSSGNTIYF.

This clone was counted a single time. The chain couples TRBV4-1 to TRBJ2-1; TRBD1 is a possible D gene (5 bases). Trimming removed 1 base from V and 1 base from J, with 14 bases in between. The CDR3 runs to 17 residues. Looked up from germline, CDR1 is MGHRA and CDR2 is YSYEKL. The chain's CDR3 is CASSQGGGAGSYNEQFF. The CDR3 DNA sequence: TGCGCCAGCAGCCAAGGGGGTGGGGCAGGGTCCTACAATGAGCAGTTCTTC.

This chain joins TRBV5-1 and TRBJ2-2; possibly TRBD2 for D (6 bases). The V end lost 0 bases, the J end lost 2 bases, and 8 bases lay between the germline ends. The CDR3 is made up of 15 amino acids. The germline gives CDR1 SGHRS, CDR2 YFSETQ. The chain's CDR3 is CASSLGDLNTGELFF. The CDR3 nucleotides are TGCGCCAGCAGCTTGGGGGACTTAAACACCGGGGAGCTGTTTTTT.

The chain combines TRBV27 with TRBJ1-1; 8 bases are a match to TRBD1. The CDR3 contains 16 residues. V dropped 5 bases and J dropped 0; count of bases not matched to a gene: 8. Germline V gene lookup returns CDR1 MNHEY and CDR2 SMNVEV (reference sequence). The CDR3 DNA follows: TGTGCCAGCAGTACTTGGACAGGGTCCATGAACACTGAAGCTTTCTTT. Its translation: CASSTWTGSMNTEAFF.

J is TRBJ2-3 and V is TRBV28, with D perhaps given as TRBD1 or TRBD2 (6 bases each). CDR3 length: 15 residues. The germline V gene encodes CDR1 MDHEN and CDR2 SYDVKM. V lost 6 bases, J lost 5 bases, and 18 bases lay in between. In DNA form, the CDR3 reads TGTGCCAGCAGAGGAGGGGGTGGGGGCCAAGATACGCAGTATTTT. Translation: CASRGGGGGQDTQYF.

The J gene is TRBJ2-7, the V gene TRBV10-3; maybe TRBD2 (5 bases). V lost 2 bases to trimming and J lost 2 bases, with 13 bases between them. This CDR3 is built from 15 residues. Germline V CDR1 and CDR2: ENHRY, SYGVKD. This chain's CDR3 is CAISEGGELAYEQYF. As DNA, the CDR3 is TGTGCCATCAGTGAGGGTGGGGAGTTGGCCTACGAGCAGTACTTC.

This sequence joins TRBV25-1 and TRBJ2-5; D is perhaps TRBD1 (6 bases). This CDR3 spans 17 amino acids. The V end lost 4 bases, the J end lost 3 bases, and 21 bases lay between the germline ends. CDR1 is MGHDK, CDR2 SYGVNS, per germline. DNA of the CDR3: TGTGCCAGCAGTGTTCAGGGGTTCGACCCGGCGGAAGAGACCCAGTACTTC. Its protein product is CASSVQGFDPAEETQYF.

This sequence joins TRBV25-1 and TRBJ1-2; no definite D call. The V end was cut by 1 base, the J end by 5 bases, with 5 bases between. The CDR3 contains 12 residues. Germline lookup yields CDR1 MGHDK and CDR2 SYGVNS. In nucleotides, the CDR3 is TGTGCCAGCAGTGAATTGGGATATGGCTACACCTTC. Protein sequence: CASSELGYGYTF.

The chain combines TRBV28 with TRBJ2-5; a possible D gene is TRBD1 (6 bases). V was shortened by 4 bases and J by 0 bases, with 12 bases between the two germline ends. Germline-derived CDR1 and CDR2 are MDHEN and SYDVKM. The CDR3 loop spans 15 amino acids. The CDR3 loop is CASSYHRAYQETQYF. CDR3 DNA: TGTGCCAGCAGTTACCACAGGGCGTACCAAGAGACCCAGTACTTC.